This TCR beta chain was found in a study of T cell repertoires in cytomegalovirus infection. The table lists this clonotype with a few counts. Its antigen is still unknown. TCRdb ran MiXCR on the reads and lists one entry per CDR3 protein. The sample contains fewer than 900,000 distinct CDR3 sequences, 29% of which appear only once. This CDR3 is 11 amino acids long. Germline V gives CDR1 SEHNR, CDR2 FQNEAQ (reference sequence). V lost 5 bases and J lost 13, with 12 bases in between. The clonotype comes from a human donor in good health (CMV status not recorded). Some clones in this sample may be carry-over from other donors' samples. Sequenced material: cultured CD8+ T cells from PBMCs, taken from culture after CMV antigen stimulation. The V and J genes are TRBV7-9 and TRBJ2-1; no definite D call. The CDR3 DNA follows: TGTGCCAGCAGCAATAGCCCCCCCCAGTTCTTC. Translating gives CASSNSPPQFF.